Each of the 3 T cell receptor beta chains below was sequenced from the same sample in a study of shared T cell receptors in the human thymus. The assay was immunoSEQ multiplex PCR, and TCRdb's table has in-frame clones only and misses some. The table includes roughly 560,000 clones, around 78% detected once. These data also featured in a second study, about human thymus T cells.

Source material: thymocytes. The source is a boy under two years old with a congenital heart defect.

Regarding this clone: The conserved phenylalanine or tryptophan normally closing the CDR3 is absent here, so this likely arose from a read error. No DNA is shown, since the ends of the CDR3 on it are uncertain; the CDR3 is the one TCRdb lists. The chain combines TRBV20-1 with TRBJ2-3; the table's D call, TRBD2, has no DNA check behind it. The CDR3 sequence runs 11 residues, both termini included. CDR1 and CDR2 (germline): DFQATT, SNEGSKA (reference sequence). The CDR3 is CSAKAWRYAPP.

The chain joins TRBV27 to TRBJ2-1; 7 bases fit TRBD1. This CDR3 region has 15 residues. V was pared by 7 bases and J by 2 bases, with 8 bases of the junction left unmatched. Germline V gives CDR1 MNHEY, CDR2 SMNVEV (reference sequence). As DNA, the CDR3 is TGTGCCAGCACCACGACAGGGTTTACCTACAATGAGCAGTTCTTC. Amino acids: CASTTTGFTYNEQFF.

The V and J genes are TRBV30 and TRBJ2-1; a weak D match, TRBD2 (5 bases). CDR3 length: 12 residues. The germline V and J ends were trimmed by 3 bases and 8 bases, with 11 bases remaining between them. Germline V gene sequence: CDR1 GTSNPN, CDR2 SVGIG (reference sequence). The CDR3 loop reads CAWRPTKHEQFF. CDR3 bases: TGTGCCTGGAGGCCGACTAAACATGAGCAGTTCTTC.